Following are 17 T cell receptor beta chains from one sample sequenced in a study of T cell repertoires in cytomegalovirus infection. Their antigens are not known. A single record per CDR3 protein comes from TCRdb applying MiXCR to the reads. The repertoire has 200,000 to 250,000 distinct CDR3 sequences, approximately 38% of them found once; the top ten carry 55% to 60%. The source was CD8+ T cells from cultured PBMCs, collected from culture after CMV antigen stimulation. The receptors derive from a human donor in good health (CMV status not recorded). Some clones in this sample may be carry-over from other donors' samples.

This clonotype was detected only a few times. V is TRBV9 and J is TRBJ2-5; D might be TRBD2 (6 bases). Germline CDR1 and CDR2: SGDLS and YYNGEE. The CDR3 has 16 amino acids. With 1 base removed from V and 4 bases from J, the gap between germline ends came to 17 bases. CDR3 nucleotides: TGTGCCAGCAGCGTATGGTCTCGGCAGGGAGGAGAGACCCAGTACTTC. It yields the protein CASSVWSRQGGETQYF.

The J gene is TRBJ2-6, the V gene TRBV29-1, with a tentative D call TRBD1 (7 bases). This CDR3 is built from 17 residues. Per the germline V gene, CDR1 is SQVTM and CDR2 is ANQGSEA. V lost 6 bases to trimming and J lost 1 base, with 19 bases between them. The CDR3 DNA reads as TGCAGCGTGGTTGTTGGAGGGGGCGATTCTGGGGCCAACGTCCTGACTTTC. Protein: CSVVVGGGDSGANVLTF.

V usage is TRBV7-9 and J usage is TRBJ2-5; D is uncertain. CDR1 and CDR2 (germline): SEHNR, FQNEAQ (reference sequence). The CDR3 length is 13 residues. The V gene lost 6 bases and the J gene lost 4 bases, with 12 bases spanning the gap. The chain's CDR3 is CASRRGGPETQYF. CDR3 coding DNA: TGTGCCAGCAGACGAGGTGGGCCAGAGACCCAGTACTTC.

The V and J genes are TRBV7-9 and TRBJ1-2, with D perhaps TRBD1 (5 bases). The CDR3 has 12 residues. The V gene lost 6 bases and the J gene lost 8 bases, with 13 bases spanning the gap. Germline CDR1 and CDR2: SEHNR and FQNEAQ (reference sequence). The DNA for the CDR3 is TGTGCCAGCAGAGGTGGGACCGAGGGCTACACCTTC. This translates into CASRGGTEGYTF.

The table lists this clonotype with a count of one. This chain links TRBV5-1 with TRBJ2-7; D gene uncertain. Germline V lookup: CDR1 SGHRS, CDR2 YFSETQ. This CDR3 has 14 residues. V was trimmed by 0 bases and J by 2 bases, leaving 9 bases between them. CDR3 sequence reads: CASSLGAEAYEQYF. CDR3 coding DNA: TGCGCCAGCAGCTTGGGGGCAGAGGCCTACGAGCAGTACTTC.

The genes are TRBV7-8 and TRBJ1-2; D gene unclear. V was cut by 0 bases and J by 9 bases, with 17 bases left in between. Germline values: CDR1 SGHVS, CDR2 FQNEAQ. This CDR3 contains 15 residues. CDR3 protein: CASSLATGTATSYTF. The DNA for the CDR3 is TGTGCCAGCAGCTTAGCTACGGGAACAGCTACGAGCTACACCTTC.

This clonotype is a singleton in its sample. The V and J genes are TRBV7-2 and TRBJ1-4; 7 nucleotides agree with TRBD1. This CDR3 has 14 amino acids. The germline V gene encodes CDR1 SGHTA and CDR2 FQGNSA. The junction had 8 bases not matched to a gene; V was cut back by 5 bases and J by 8 bases. The CDR3 reads CASSLNRGGEKLFF. The CDR3 DNA sequence: TGTGCCAGCAGCCTAAACAGGGGTGGAGAAAAACTGTTTTTT.

The chain joins TRBV27 to TRBJ1-5; D ambiguous. Trimming took 7 bases from V and 4 from J, leaving 14 bases between them. CDR3 length: 14 amino acids. Germline V gives CDR1 MNHEY, CDR2 SMNVEV (reference sequence). The CDR3 nucleotides are TGTGCCAGCAATCGGAACGGGTTAAATCAGCCCCAGCATTTT. Amino acid sequence: CASNRNGLNQPQHF.

This clonotype was recorded at least ten times. The J gene is TRBJ2-7, the V gene TRBV7-9; 9 bases line up with TRBD1. The CDR3 consists of 15 residues. The V and J ends lost 7 bases and 0 bases, in that order; junction bases with no gene match: 7. The germline V gene encodes CDR1 SEHNR and CDR2 FQNEAQ (reference sequence). The CDR3 nucleotides are TGTGCCAGCATCGCCGCGGGACAGGGCTCCTACGAGCAGTACTTC. This encodes CASIAAGQGSYEQYF.

V usage is TRBV7-2 and J usage is TRBJ1-2; D might be TRBD1 (5 bases). The CDR3 is made up of 15 amino acids. V lost 4 bases and J lost 5, with 17 bases in between. The germline CDR1 and CDR2 sequences are SGHTA and FQGNSA. The CDR3 here is CASSSLWGGGYGYTF. CDR3 DNA: TGTGCCAGCAGCTCACTCTGGGGCGGAGGATATGGCTACACCTTC.

This clonotype was detected a few times. The chain employs TRBV4-1 and TRBJ1-5; tentative D call: TRBD1 (6 bases). Germline-derived CDR1 and CDR2 are MGHRA and YSYEKL. There are 16 residues in the CDR3. The V end was cut by 1 base, the J end by 4 bases, with 14 bases between. CDR3 protein: CASSQALGDTNQPQHF. CDR3 sequence (DNA): TGCGCCAGCAGCCAAGCCCTGGGGGACACAAATCAGCCCCAGCATTTT.

The chain combines TRBV27 with TRBJ2-7; D gene unclear. Trimming removed 0 bases from V and 2 bases from J, with 8 bases in between. Germline CDR1 and CDR2: MNHEY and SMNVEV (reference sequence). This CDR3 comprises 14 residues. CDR3 DNA: TGTGCCAGCAGTTTATCTCCAGCAACCTACGAGCAGTACTTC. As protein: CASSLSPATYEQYF.

The chain is built from TRBV7-6 and TRBJ2-2, with 7 bases fitting TRBD2. J was trimmed by 7 bases and V by 6 bases; bases with no gene match: 5. The CDR3 has 13 residues. CDR1 is SGHVS and CDR2 is FNYEAQ in the germline V gene. CDR3 region: CASSRGSGGELFF. The CDR3 DNA follows: TGTGCCAGCAGTCGCGGGAGTGGCGGGGAGCTGTTTTTT. The full variable domain, completed using reference TRBV7-6 and TRBJ2-2, is GAGVSQSPRYKVTKRGQDVALRCDPISGHVSLYWYRQALGQGPEFLTYFNYEAQQDKSGLPNDRFSAERPEGSISTLTIQRTEQRDSAMYRCASSRGSGGELFFGEGSRLTVL.

The rearrangement uses TRBV6-1 and TRBJ1-5; D possibly corresponds to TRBD1 (5 bases). V gave up 0 bases and J gave up 5 bases, with 20 bases separating them. Germline CDR1 and CDR2: MNHNS and SASEGT. This CDR3 region has 18 residues. CDR3 sequence (DNA): TGTGCCAGCAGTGAAGCGGAACAGGTGGGAATCAGGGATCAGCCCCAGCATTTT. Its translation is CASSEAEQVGIRDQPQHF.

This clonotype was found many times. The rearrangement links TRBV7-2 to TRBJ2-1, with D possibly matching TRBD2 (5 bases). There are 14 residues in the CDR3. V lost 5 bases and J 6 bases, leaving 14 bases between the germline ends. Germline CDR1 and CDR2: SGHTA and FQGNSA. The CDR3 DNA sequence: TGTGCCAGCAGCCGCCTACTAGGGAGCAATGAGCAGTTCTTC. Its translation: CASSRLLGSNEQFF.

This clonotype was picked up many times. The chain joins TRBV7-9 to TRBJ1-3; the D gene is possibly TRBD1 (6 bases). The CDR3 spans 14 residues. Germline V gene data show CDR1 as SEHNR and CDR2 as FQNEAQ (reference sequence). The V gene lost 4 bases and the J gene lost 8 bases, with 15 bases spanning the gap. In DNA, the CDR3 is TGTGCCAGCAGCTCATCGGACGAGGGGGACACCATATATTTT. It codes for CASSSSDEGDTIYF.

V is TRBV4-1 and J is TRBJ2-7; D remains unclear. Germline lookup yields CDR1 MGHRA and CDR2 YSYEKL. The V and J ends lost 0 bases and 3 bases respectively, with 9 bases between them. This CDR3 region has 14 residues. CDR3 region: CASSQEAFDYEQYF. The CDR3 DNA reads TGCGCCAGCAGCCAAGAGGCCTTCGACTACGAGCAGTACTTC.